This T cell receptor (beta chain) came from a study of T cells in Graves' hyperthyroidism and ophthalmopathy. CDR1 and CDR2 from the germline V gene are LNHDA and SQIVND (reference sequence). With V trimmed by 3 bases and J by 6 bases, 5 bases remained unmatched. The CDR3 is made up of 15 amino acids. PBMCs were sourced from roughly 9.7 ml fresh peripheral blood. Regions amplified from RNA transcripts were the TCR beta CDR3 regions. Using the HTBI primer set, a first-round RT-PCR was run on the TCR CDR3. Via MiXCR, TCRdb re-called the multiplex PCR reads, giving one row per CDR3 protein. The sample includes about 560,000 distinct CDR3 sequences, 13% to 15% of them seen just once. This clonotype was found a few times.

Source material: blood. The chain couples TRBV19 to TRBJ2-1, with TRBD1 identical over 10 bases. This TCR came from a middle-aged woman with Graves' hyperthyroidism. The CDR3 reads CASSIVGTGVNEQFF. The CDR3, as DNA: TGTGCCAGTAGTATCGTCGGGACAGGGGTCAATGAGCAGTTCTTC.